This TCR beta chain was captured in a study of blood T cell repertoires in COVID-19. Study context: Specimens from acute and convalescent COVID-19 originated in the United States, Italy and Spain. The analysed material was cDNA or gDNA that came from T cells, B-cell-depleted T cells, or PBMCs.

This CDR3 is built from 17 residues. Trimming took 6 bases from V and 5 from J, leaving 23 bases between them. Germline V gene lookup returns CDR1 LNHDA and CDR2 SQIVND (reference sequence). Per the authors' pipeline: Amplified reference gene primers provided the basis for estimating nucleated cell counts. This table comes from immunoSEQ multiplex PCR, and its TCRdb copy is limited to in-frame clones, with some not included. V, J and clone size are taken as reported in that table, and D and trimming were inferred from the DNA itself. The repertoire holds 55,000 to 80,000 clones, with roughly 80% as singletons.

This clonotype was obtained from a man between 65 and 79 years old with acute or convalescent COVID-19. Sequencing was done on a sample of peripheral blood. The chain joins TRBV19 to TRBJ2-1, with D perhaps matching TRBD2 (7 bases). This CDR3 reads CASSPIGGGANNNEQFF. The CDR3 DNA reads as TGTGCCAGTAGCCCCATTGGTGGGGGGGCCAACAACAATGAGCAGTTCTTC.